Listed here are 30 T cell receptor beta chains from one sample, sequenced in a study of early T cells in non-severe SARS-CoV-2 infection. TCRdb fed the 5' RACE reads into MiXCR, producing one record per CDR3 protein. The table lists fewer than 30,000 distinct CDR3 sequences, approximately 4% of them singletons. Input material: whole blood. The receptors were sampled from an adult who was a healthcare worker with PCR-confirmed SARS-CoV-2 infection or an uninfected control (not recorded which).

This clonotype was counted only a few times. The chain has TRBV29-1 and TRBJ2-7; TRBD1 aligns across 7 bases. Germline V lookup: CDR1 SQVTM, CDR2 ANQGSEA. V shed 4 bases and J 1 base; nucleotides not matched to a gene: 4. The CDR3 has 13 amino acids. The CDR3 DNA reads TGCAGCGTTGTGAAGGGACAGTCCTACGAGCAGTACTTC. Its protein product is CSVVKGQSYEQYF.

This clonotype came up many times. The V gene is TRBV6-2 or TRBV6-3, the J gene TRBJ2-1; maybe TRBD2 (5 bases). V was pared by 2 bases and J by 2 bases, with 10 bases between. In germline, CDR1 is MNHEY, CDR2 SVGEGT. The CDR3 sequence is 15 residues long. CDR3 protein: CASSYGGWAYNEQFF. CDR3 DNA sequence: TGTGCCAGCAGTTACGGCGGGTGGGCCTACAATGAGCAGTTCTTC.

This clonotype was counted many times. This rearrangement joins TRBV29-1 to TRBJ2-1; D might be TRBD2 (6 bases). The length of the CDR3 is 12 residues. Germline lookup yields CDR1 SQVTM and CDR2 ANQGSEA. Trimming cost V 5 bases and J 12 bases, with 17 bases left between them. This CDR3 reads CSVRKGGAVQFF. DNA for the CDR3: TGCAGCGTTCGGAAAGGCGGGGCGGTGCAGTTCTTC.

This clonotype showed up many times. The chain combines TRBV28 with TRBJ2-2; D gene uncertain. CDR3 size: 11 residues. V dropped 6 bases and J dropped 4 bases, with 3 bases sitting between them. Per the germline V gene, CDR1 is MDHEN and CDR2 is SYDVKM. The CDR3 bases are TGTGCCAGCAGCCTCACCGGGGAGCTGTTTTTT. Its translation: CASSLTGELFF.

In its sample, this clonotype was seen a few times. The chain recombines TRBV9 with TRBJ2-2; D gene unclear. The CDR3 has 15 amino acids. Trimming left V 1 base short and J 0 bases short, with 7 bases between. Germline V gives CDR1 SGDLS, CDR2 YYNGEE. Here the CDR3 DNA reads TGTGCCAGCAGCGTACGCTATCCGAACACCGGGGAGCTGTTTTTT. Amino acid sequence: CASSVRYPNTGELFF.

For the CDR3, the DNA is TGCAGTGCTAGAGATGGGCTAGTTGCCAATGAGCAGTTCTTC. Its protein product is CSARDGLVANEQFF. The chain couples TRBV20-1 to TRBJ2-1; no clear D gene. The germline V and J ends were trimmed by 0 bases and 6 bases, with 12 bases remaining between them. The CDR3 has 14 residues. CDR1 is DFQATT and CDR2 is SNEGSKA in the germline V gene (reference sequence).

This clonotype was detected many times. The CDR3 coding sequence is TGTGCCAGCAGCCCTAGACAGGACCTTGTAAGGGACACTGAAGCTTTCTTT. Encoded protein: CASSPRQDLVRDTEAFF. The chain carries TRBV7-9 and TRBJ1-1; possible D gene TRBD1, 6 bases. The germline V gene has CDR1 SEHNR and CDR2 FQNEAQ (reference sequence). Trimming removed 5 bases at V and 3 bases at J, with 22 bases between. The CDR3 is 17 amino acids.

This clonotype was observed at least ten times. The gene calls are TRBV7-9 and TRBJ2-7; 7 bases line up with TRBD1. V shed 4 bases, J shed 0 bases, and the junction held 3 bases outside the gene matches. The CDR3 is 14 residues long. CDR1 and CDR2 (germline): SEHNR, FQNEAQ (reference sequence). In DNA form, the CDR3 reads TGTGCCAGCAGCTGGGGGACAGACTCCTACGAGCAGTACTTC. Residues: CASSWGTDSYEQYF.

Concerning this clonotype: This sequence may be a read error, since a much larger clone differs from it by one base. J is TRBJ2-3 and V is TRBV11-3; either TRBD1 or TRBD2 may supply D (6 bases each). Germline V gene sequence: CDR1 SGHNT, CDR2 YENEEA. Trimming took 5 bases from V and 3 from J, leaving 12 bases between them. The CDR3 totals 14 residues. The CDR3 loop reads CASSPGAVTDTQYF. The CDR3 nucleotides are TGTGCCAGCAGCCCGGGGGCGGTGACAGATACGCAGTATTTT.

This clonotype showed up many times. The chain carries TRBV6-2 or TRBV6-3 and TRBJ2-7; 7 nucleotides align to TRBD2. Per the germline V gene, CDR1 is MNHEY and CDR2 is SVGEGT. This CDR3 is 16 amino acids long. Germline trimming cut 0 bases from V and 2 bases from J; bases unmatched to any gene: 7. The CDR3 spells CASSYSGRGSAYEQYF. DNA for the CDR3: TGTGCCAGCAGTTACTCGGGTCGCGGGAGTGCCTACGAGCAGTACTTC.

This clonotype was counted ten times or more. The V gene is TRBV7-2, the J gene TRBJ2-2; no reliable D call. Germline CDR1 is SGHTA and CDR2 is FQGNSA. The V and J ends lost 5 bases and 5 bases respectively, with 15 bases between them. The CDR3 runs to 15 residues. The CDR3: CASSQPQGSTGELFF. The DNA for the CDR3 is TGTGCCAGCAGCCAACCACAAGGTTCAACCGGGGAGCTGTTTTTT.

This clonotype has just a few counts. V and J are TRBV12-3 or TRBV12-4 and TRBJ1-1; 9 bases match TRBD1. The CDR3 length is 15 residues. The J segment lost 3 bases and the V segment lost 3 bases, leaving 5 bases of the junction unmatched. CDR3 region: CASSLVTGGYTEAFF. DNA of the CDR3: TGTGCCAGCAGTTTGGTGACAGGGGGGTACACTGAAGCTTTCTTT.

The chain is built from TRBV7-9 and TRBJ1-5, with a tentative D call TRBD1 (6 bases). Trimming removed 2 bases at V and 4 bases at J, with 9 bases between. Germline assignment: CDR1 SEHNR and CDR2 FQNEAQ (reference sequence). CDR3 size: 14 residues. The CDR3 coding sequence is TGTGCCAGCAGCTTAAAGGGGGAAAATCAGCCCCAGCATTTT. Encoded protein: CASSLKGENQPQHF.

Many counts were recorded for this clonotype. V and J are TRBV11-2 and TRBJ2-4; possibly TRBD1 for D (6 bases). Germline lookup yields CDR1 SGHAT and CDR2 FQNNGV. The V end was cut by 3 bases, the J end by 2 bases, with 8 bases between. This CDR3 region has 14 residues. CDR3 in amino acids: CASSLDSSKNIQYF. The DNA for the CDR3 is TGTGCCAGCAGCTTGGACAGTTCCAAAAACATTCAGTACTTC.

The chain is built from TRBV5-1 and TRBJ1-1, with D hard to call. V was pared by 6 bases and J by 2 bases, with 11 bases between. The CDR3 length is 13 residues. The germline V gene has CDR1 SGHRS and CDR2 YFSETQ. CDR3 residues: CASMSTPNTEAFF. The CDR3 nucleotides read TGCGCCAGCATGTCCACCCCTAACACTGAAGCTTTCTTT.

This clonotype was found many times. This chain joins TRBV11-3 and TRBJ2-3, with D uncertain. From germline, CDR1 is SGHNT and CDR2 YENEEA. V was cut by 6 bases and J by 2 bases, with 12 bases left in between. The CDR3 consists of 14 residues. DNA of the CDR3: TGTGCCAGCAGTCTCGCGGCGACCACAGATACGCAGTATTTT. It translates to CASSLAATTDTQYF.

The chain uses TRBV7-3 and TRBJ1-1, with D hard to call. V lost 3 bases to trimming and J lost 7 bases, with 12 bases between them. The germline gives CDR1 SGHTA, CDR2 FQGTGA. CDR3 size: 13 residues. The CDR3 DNA follows: TGTGCCAGCAGCTTCGGGCCGAGCGGTGAAGCTTTCTTT. This gives the protein CASSFGPSGEAFF.

This clonotype was detected ten times or more. The V and J genes are TRBV2 and TRBJ2-5, with 10 bases that match TRBD2. V dropped 7 bases and J dropped 1; count of bases not matched to a gene: 9. This CDR3 has 16 amino acids. Germline V gives CDR1 SNHLY, CDR2 FYNNEI. In DNA, the CDR3 is TGTGCCAGCATGGCTAGCGGGAGAGGGGTCCAAGAGACCCAGTACTTC. Translation gives CASMASGRGVQETQYF.

The sample holds many counts of this clonotype. The chain employs TRBV5-1 and TRBJ2-7, with D hard to call. This CDR3 has 15 residues. Trimming left V 1 base short and J 0 bases short, with 11 bases between. Looked up from germline, CDR1 is SGHRS and CDR2 is YFSETQ. CDR3 sequence: CASSLSGKSSYEQYF. In DNA form, the CDR3 reads TGCGCCAGCAGCTTGAGTGGTAAAAGCTCCTACGAGCAGTACTTC.

As for this clonotype: A much larger clone lies one base from this, so it may be a read error. The V call is TRBV11-2, the J call TRBJ2-1, with a weak D call TRBD1 (6 bases). Germline CDR1 SGHAT, CDR2 FQNNGV. Trimming cost V 1 base and J 8 bases, with 12 bases left between them. The CDR3 is made up of 14 amino acids. This CDR3 is CASSLGTVIHEQFF. CDR3 DNA: TGTGCCAGCAGCTTAGGGACAGTGATACATGAGCAGTTCTTC.

Many counts were recorded for this clonotype. This chain connects TRBV6-4 to TRBJ1-2; the match to TRBD1 covers 8 bases. Looked up from germline, CDR1 is MRHNA and CDR2 is SNTAGT. This CDR3 is built from 16 residues. V dropped 0 bases and J dropped 5; count of bases not matched to a gene: 8. CDR3 in amino acids: CASSDSPGQGWYGYTF. CDR3 bases: TGTGCCAGCAGTGACTCGCCCGGACAGGGATGGTATGGCTACACCTTC.

The chain is built from TRBV4-2 and TRBJ1-4; a weak D match, TRBD1 (6 bases). Germline V lookup: CDR1 LGHNA, CDR2 YNFKEQ. Trimming stripped 0 bases from V and 10 bases from J, with 18 bases between. The CDR3 extends over 16 amino acids. CDR3 in DNA: TGTGCCAGCAGCCAAGATTCGCGGGGGGCAGGTCGAAAACTGTTTTTT. Amino acids: CASSQDSRGAGRKLFF.

This clonotype showed up many times. J is TRBJ1-1 and V is TRBV4-1; D possibly corresponds to TRBD1 (5 bases). The germline V gene encodes CDR1 MGHRA and CDR2 YSYEKL. Trimming took 2 bases from V and 0 from J, leaving 10 bases between them. The CDR3 runs to 15 residues. For the CDR3, the DNA is TGCGCCAGCAGCCAAATGACAGCCATGAACACTGAAGCTTTCTTT. Translation gives CASSQMTAMNTEAFF.

This clonotype was seen repeatedly, ten times or more. The chain uses TRBV10-2 and TRBJ2-7; D gene unclear. CDR1 WSHSY and CDR2 SAAADI come from the germline V gene. Trimming stripped 0 bases from V and 6 bases from J, with 9 bases between. CDR3 size: 13 residues. CDR3 DNA: TGCGCCAGCAGTGAGTCGTCCCCCCCCGAGCAGTACTTC. Translation gives CASSESSPPEQYF.

For this clonotype: A much larger clone is a single base away; this may be a read error. This is likely a read error, given that the CDR3 carries no conserved phenylalanine or tryptophan at its end. This chain links TRBV2 with TRBJ2-2, with TRBD2 identical over 9 bases. Germline lookup yields CDR1 SNHLY and CDR2 FYNNEI. V lost 11 bases to trimming and J lost 5 bases; unmatched junction nucleotides: 9. The CDR3 has 14 residues. The CDR3: CARRDSGSTGELFI. CDR3 nucleotides: TGTGCCCGCCGGGATAGCGGGAGTACCGGGGAGCTGTTTATT.

This clonotype was seen many times. The chain joins TRBV7-2 to TRBJ2-3; 8 bases are shared with TRBD1. This CDR3 comprises 16 residues. V dropped 4 bases and J dropped 0; count of bases not matched to a gene: 6. The germline gives CDR1 SGHTA, CDR2 FQGNSA. The CDR3 DNA is TGTGCCAGCAGCTCATCCGGGACAGGTAGCACAGATACGCAGTATTTT. Residues: CASSSSGTGSTDTQYF.

This clonotype appeared many times. J is TRBJ1-2 and V is TRBV5-1, with a possible D match to TRBD1 (5 bases). V lost 4 bases and J 2 bases, leaving 9 bases between the germline ends. This CDR3 contains 13 residues. From germline, CDR1 is SGHRS and CDR2 YFSETQ. The CDR3 loop is CASSPGQNYGYTF. The CDR3 DNA is TGCGCCAGCAGCCCAGGACAAAACTATGGCTACACCTTC.

This clonotype is medium-sized by share. The rearrangement links TRBV29-1 to TRBJ2-5; 8 bases map to TRBD2. CDR1 SQVTM and CDR2 ANQGSEA come from the germline V gene. This CDR3 has 13 residues. V gave up 6 bases and J gave up 5 bases; unmatched junction bases: 8. The CDR3 nucleotides are TGCAGCGTCGTAACTAGCGGAGGGGAGACCCAGTACTTC. Translated, it gives CSVVTSGGETQYF.

This clonotype was recorded at least ten times. J is TRBJ1-5 and V is TRBV7-2; the D is unclear. Trimming pared 2 bases from V and 3 bases from J, leaving 8 bases between. The length of the CDR3 is 14 residues. Per the germline V gene, CDR1 is SGHTA and CDR2 is FQGNSA. CDR3 sequence (DNA): TGTGCCAGCAGCTTACGGGGTAACAATCAGCCCCAGCATTTT. Translating it yields CASSLRGNNQPQHF.

This clonotype was counted many times. This chain connects TRBV5-1 to TRBJ1-6, with D maybe TRBD1 (5 bases). Trimming shortened V by 4 bases and J by 7 bases, and 12 bases separated the two germline ends. Germline CDR1 and CDR2: SGHRS and YFSETQ. CDR3 length: 14 residues. Here the CDR3 reads CASSNRGVNSPLHF. The CDR3 region has the DNA TGCGCCAGCAGCAACCGGGGCGTGAATTCACCCCTCCACTTT.